Presented here are 19 T cell receptor beta chains from one specimen sequenced in a study of T cell repertoires in cytomegalovirus infection. TCRdb redid the calling of the reads with MiXCR, one entry per CDR3 protein. The sample includes about 490,000 distinct CDR3 sequences, about a quarter of them seen just once. What was sequenced was PBMCs. These receptors were collected from a human donor in good health (CMV status not recorded). Some clones in this sample may be carry-over from other donors' samples.

This clonotype was found a few times. This chain joins TRBV2 and TRBJ2-1; tentative D call: TRBD2 (5 bases). V lost 10 bases and J lost 5, with 15 bases in between. The CDR3 covers 13 residues. Germline CDR1 SNHLY, CDR2 FYNNEI. The CDR3 protein is CATQEAEHNEQFF. The CDR3 DNA reads as TGTGCCACCCAGGAGGCGGAACACAATGAGCAGTTCTTC.

V usage is TRBV20-1 and J usage is TRBJ2-1; 9 positions agree with TRBD2. The CDR3 spans 16 residues. The V gene end was trimmed by 4 bases and the J gene end by 1 base; junction bases not matched to a gene: 8. CDR1 and CDR2 from the germline V gene are DFQATT and SNEGSKA (reference sequence). CDR3 bases: TGCAGTGCTAAACTTATAGCGGGAGAATCCTACAATGAGCAGTTCTTC. Its protein product is CSAKLIAGESYNEQFF.

This chain connects TRBV4-1 to TRBJ2-1; 9 positions match TRBD2. V lost 4 bases, J lost 7 bases, and 11 bases stayed unmatched. CDR1 and CDR2 from the germline V gene are MGHRA and YSYEKL. The CDR3 extends over 16 amino acids. This chain's CDR3 is CASSLREAGGGNEQFF. CDR3 sequence (DNA): TGCGCCAGCAGCCTCCGGGAAGCGGGGGGAGGGAATGAGCAGTTCTTC.

This chain connects TRBV12-3 or TRBV12-4 to TRBJ1-2; D call uncertain. CDR3 length: 12 residues. Trimming left V 4 bases short and J 3 bases short, with 6 bases between. The CDR3 sequence is CASSSTDYGYTF. The CDR3 DNA reads as TGTGCCAGCAGTTCTACCGACTATGGCTACACCTTC.

Points on this clonotype: A much larger clone lies a single base off, so this may be a read error. The V gene is TRBV7-9, the J gene TRBJ1-2; possibly TRBD1 for D (6 bases). The CDR3 has 15 amino acids. The germline V gene has CDR1 SEHNR and CDR2 FQNEAQ (reference sequence). CDR3 sequence reads: CASSLGTAINYSYTF. CDR3 in DNA: TGTGCCAGCAGCTTAGGGACAGCAATTAACTATAGCTACACCTTC.

This chain links TRBV28 with TRBJ2-4; 8 bases align to TRBD2. This CDR3 comprises 19 residues. With V trimmed by 5 bases and J by 4 bases, 19 bases remained unmatched. Germline CDR1 and CDR2: MDHEN and SYDVKM. The CDR3 nucleotides are TGTGCCAGCAGTGGGGTTTCTGGCGGGAGTCGGGGGGGAAAAAACATTCAGTACTTC. The encoded protein is CASSGVSGGSRGGKNIQYF.

In its sample, this clonotype was seen a few times. The J gene is TRBJ2-7, the V gene TRBV20-1, with a weak D call TRBD1 (6 bases). Between the trimmed V and J ends, which lost 0 bases and 2 bases, there was a span of 8 bases. The germline V gene has CDR1 DFQATT and CDR2 SNEGSKA (reference sequence). This CDR3 contains 13 residues. The CDR3 DNA is TGCAGTGCTAGAGATCGGGACACCTACGAGCAGTACGTC. This codes for CSARDRDTYEQYV.

This clonotype was seen a few times. The rearrangement joins TRBV6-2 or TRBV6-3 to TRBJ2-1; D is perhaps TRBD2 (6 bases). Germline V lookup: CDR1 MNHEY, CDR2 SVGEGT. With 5 bases removed from V and 9 bases from J, the gap between germline ends came to 17 bases. The CDR3 is 14 residues long. The CDR3 nucleotides are TGTGCCAGCAGTGCGGGACTCTTAATAGGTGAGCAGTTCTTC. Its translation: CASSAGLLIGEQFF.

The CDR3, as DNA: TGTGCCAGTAGTATAGTGGGGATTGGCAATCAGCCCCAGCATTTT. Residues: CASSIVGIGNQPQHF. The chain couples TRBV19 to TRBJ1-5, with unresolved D. Trimming removed 1 base from V and 2 bases from J, with 9 bases in between. The CDR3 covers 15 residues. Germline V gene sequence: CDR1 LNHDA, CDR2 SQIVND (reference sequence).

There are a few counts of this clonotype. The junction and the germline gene differ at one end; a read error may be behind it. This chain uses TRBV12-3 or TRBV12-4 with TRBJ1-1; no clear D. The CDR3 runs to 11 residues. This chain's CDR3 is CASSFGQATRF. The CDR3 DNA is TGTGCCAGCAGTTTTGGTCAGGCGACACGCTTT.

The chain uses TRBV4-1 and TRBJ1-1; possible D gene TRBD1, 5 bases. The CDR3 loop spans 11 amino acids. CDR1 is MGHRA, CDR2 YSYEKL, per germline. Trimming cost V 7 bases and J 10 bases, with 13 bases left between them. The CDR3 sequence: CASTGGGGAFF. For the CDR3, the DNA is TGCGCCAGCACCGGAGGTGGGGGAGCTTTCTTT.

There are a few counts of this clonotype. Here the CDR3 DNA reads TGTGCCAGCAGCTCCTCAGGTGGCTACGAGCAGTACGTC. This translates into CASSSSGGYEQYV. The rearrangement joins TRBV7-9 to TRBJ2-7; no firm D call. Germline V CDR1 and CDR2: SEHNR, FQNEAQ (reference sequence). This CDR3 contains 13 residues. The V gene lost 4 bases and the J gene lost 3 bases, with 10 bases spanning the gap.

The V call is TRBV12-5, the J call TRBJ1-2, with TRBD1 identical over 8 bases. The germline V gene encodes CDR1 LGHNT and CDR2 FRNRAP. V dropped 5 bases and J dropped 8; count of bases not matched to a gene: 10. The length of the CDR3 is 14 residues. CDR3 nucleotides: TGTGCTAGTGGTCCAGGGACAGGAGGATTGGGCTACACCTTC. The encoded protein is CASGPGTGGLGYTF.

Many counts were recorded for this clonotype. The gene calls are TRBV6-5 and TRBJ1-5, with 7 bases identical to TRBD1. J was trimmed by 3 bases and V by 6 bases; bases with no gene match: 11. This CDR3 has 16 residues. Germline CDR1 MNHEY, CDR2 SVGAGI. This chain's CDR3 is CASSRTGAISNQPQHF. In DNA form, the CDR3 reads TGTGCCAGCAGCCGGACAGGAGCTATTTCCAATCAGCCCCAGCATTTT.

This clonotype was recorded a few times. This rearrangement joins TRBV7-9 to TRBJ2-1, with 14 bases lining up with TRBD2. CDR3 length: 18 amino acids. With 5 bases clipped from V and 3 bases from J, the junction kept 9 bases outside the gene matches. CDR1 is SEHNR, CDR2 FQNEAQ, per germline (reference sequence). CDR3 sequence (DNA): TGTGCCAGCAGCCCCGGGACTAGCGGGAGTAGATTCTACAATGAGCAGTTCTTC. Encoded protein: CASSPGTSGSRFYNEQFF.

This chain connects TRBV4-1 to TRBJ2-7, with TRBD1 identical over 7 bases. V lost 1 base, J lost 2 bases, and 8 bases stayed unmatched. There are 16 residues in the CDR3. The germline gives CDR1 MGHRA, CDR2 YSYEKL. Written as DNA, the CDR3 is TGCGCCAGCAGCCAAGGAGAGCAGGGGGTAACCTACGAGCAGTACTTC. Its protein product is CASSQGEQGVTYEQYF.

This clonotype was observed a handful of times. The chain couples TRBV7-9 to TRBJ2-2; no firm D call. The V gene lost 8 bases and the J gene lost 8 bases, with 3 bases spanning the gap. The V gene's germline CDR1 is SEHNR and CDR2 FQNEAQ (reference sequence). CDR3 length: 9 residues. This CDR3 is CASPGELFF. The CDR3 DNA follows: TGTGCCAGCCCAGGGGAGCTGTTTTTT.

The rearrangement joins TRBV6-2 or TRBV6-3 to TRBJ1-1; 8 bases agree with TRBD1. Germline-derived CDR1 and CDR2 are MNHEY and SVGEGT. The CDR3 sequence is 13 residues long. With V trimmed by 6 bases and J by 6 bases, 6 bases remained unmatched. CDR3 sequence reads: CASSRRGHSEAFF. For the CDR3, the DNA is TGTGCCAGCAGCCGCAGGGGGCATTCTGAAGCTTTCTTT.

Ten or more counts support this clonotype. V is TRBV7-8 and J is TRBJ1-5, with TRBD1 matching over 8 bases. Trimming took 1 base from V and 2 from J; bases not matched to a gene: 7. There are 17 residues in the CDR3. The germline V gene encodes CDR1 SGHVS and CDR2 FQNEAQ. DNA of the CDR3: TGTGCCAGCAGCTTAGTGGAGGGACAGGCCCGCAATCAGCCCCAGCATTTT. This gives the protein CASSLVEGQARNQPQHF. The full variable domain, rest sourced from reference TRBV7-8 and TRBJ1-5, is GAGVSQSPRYKVAKRGQDVALRCDPISGHVSLFWYQQALGQGPEFLTYFQNEAQLDKSGLPSDRFFAERPEGSVSTLKIQRTQQEDSAVYLCASSLVEGQARNQPQHFGDGTRLSIL.